These T cell receptor beta chains were read from a single sample in a study of CD8+ T cells in alopecia areata. The data were produced by immunoSEQ multiplex PCR, yet TCRdb's version contains in-frame clones alone and is incomplete. The sample has 180,000 or so clones; roughly 60% are singletons. This material consisted of CD4+ T cells sorted from blood, taken at week 24, from a patient treated with tofacitinib. These receptor sequences come from a human donor with alopecia areata. Each CDR3 is given with its conserved first and last residue. Fields, in order: CDR3 protein, CDR3 DNA, D gene, V gene, J gene, clone size. D genes are given only for firm matches. A clone size is listed for some rows: how often the clone was seen (once, few, many), or a class if it is expanded.

CASSLPIAGGRNNEQFF,TGTGCCAGCAGCCTCCCAATAGCGGGAGGGCGGAACAATGAGCAGTTCTTC,TRBD2,TRBV5-4,TRBJ2-1,few
CASSLSPSSYNEQFF,TGTGCCAGCAGCTTATCCCCTAGTTCCTACAATGAGCAGTTCTTC,.,TRBV7-8,TRBJ2-1,.
CATQRQRNQPQHF,TGTGCCACCCAGAGACAGCGGAATCAGCCCCAGCATTTT,.,TRBV2,TRBJ1-5,.
CSVETSNGDEQFF,TGCAGCGTTGAAACTAGTAATGGGGATGAGCAGTTCTTC,.,TRBV29-1,TRBJ2-1,.
CASSWTGGGNQPQHF,TGTGCCAGCAGCTGGACAGGGGGCGGGAATCAGCCCCAGCATTTT,TRBD1,TRBV7-2,TRBJ1-5,.
CASSPRTGETGELFF,TGCGCCAGCAGCCCTAGGACAGGGGAAACCGGGGAGCTGTTTTTT,TRBD1,TRBV5-1,TRBJ2-2,few
CASSQAETSGGEDTQYF,TGTGCCAGCAGCCAAGCGGAGACTAGCGGGGGGGAAGATACGCAGTATTTT,TRBD2,TRBV4-2,TRBJ2-3,.
CSVVGVGDYGYTF,TGCAGCGTTGTGGGGGTTGGTGACTATGGCTACACCTTC,.,TRBV29-1,TRBJ1-2,.
CAWSATDSNYGYTF,TGTGCCTGGAGTGCTACGGACAGCAACTATGGCTACACCTTC,.,TRBV30,TRBJ1-2,.
CASIGYYNEQFF,TGCGCCAGCATCGGATATTACAATGAGCAGTTCTTC,.,TRBV5-1,TRBJ2-1,.
CSVERTDQETQYF,TGCAGCGTTGAGAGGACAGACCAAGAGACCCAGTACTTC,.,TRBV29-1,TRBJ2-5,.
CASSQDYNSQYF,TGCGCCAGCAGCCAAGATTACAATTCACAGTATTTT,.,TRBV4-3,TRBJ2-3,few
CASSLAEGMDHQPQHF,TGTGCCAGCAGCTTAGCAGAGGGGATGGATCATCAGCCCCAGCATTTT,.,TRBV7-9,TRBJ1-5,.
CASSLDGHSYEQYF,TGTGCCAGCAGCTTAGACGGACACTCCTACGAGCAGTACTTC,.,TRBV7-6,TRBJ2-7,.
CASSSPGSGANVLTF,TGCGCCAGCAGCTCTCCGGGATCTGGGGCCAACGTCCTGACTTTC,.,TRBV5-1,TRBJ2-6,.
CASSLDIPGGRRETQYF,TGTGCCAGCAGCTTAGATATTCCGGGAGGCCGTCGAGAGACCCAGTACTTC,TRBD2,TRBV7-2,TRBJ2-5,.
CASSSATGGYNEQFF,TGTGCCAGCAGCTCGGCGACAGGGGGCTACAATGAGCAGTTCTTC,TRBD1,TRBV5-4,TRBJ2-1,.
CASSLRADTQYF,TGTGCCAGCAGTCTCAGGGCAGATACGCAGTATTTT,.,TRBV7-2,TRBJ2-3,.
CASSQGPQETQYF,TGCGCCAGCAGCCAAGGACCCCAAGAGACCCAGTACTTC,.,TRBV4-3,TRBJ2-5,.
CAISEFSAGYTF,TGTGCCATCAGTGAGTTCAGTGCTGGTTACACCTTC,.,TRBV10-3,TRBJ1-2,few
CASSIFGRAGGEETQYF,TGTGCCAGTAGTATCTTCGGCAGGGCGGGAGGGGAGGAGACCCAGTACTTC,TRBD2,TRBV19,TRBJ2-5,.
CASRETNSNQPQHF,TGTGCCAGCAGGGAGACAAATAGCAATCAGCCCCAGCATTTT,.,TRBV28,TRBJ1-5,.
CASSLRHASYEQYF,TGTGCCAGCAGCTTGCGCCACGCCTCCTACGAGCAGTACTTC,.,TRBV5-6,TRBJ2-7,.
CASSSTTGRSDTQYF,TGTGCCAGCAGCTCAACGACAGGGCGATCAGATACGCAGTATTTT,TRBD1,TRBV7-3,TRBJ2-3,.
CASRDGRSYEQYF,TGTGCCAGCAGGGACGGGCGGTCCTACGAGCAGTACTTC,.,TRBV2,TRBJ2-7,.
CASSVRGTGELFF,TGTGCCAGCAGTGTCAGAGGGACCGGGGAGCTGTTTTTT,.,TRBV2,TRBJ2-2,few
CAWDRGFSTDTQYF,TGTGCCTGGGACAGGGGATTTAGCACAGATACGCAGTATTTT,TRBD1,TRBV30,TRBJ2-3,few
CASSQESAGAANTGELFF,TGCGCCAGCAGCCAAGAATCAGCGGGGGCGGCGAACACCGGGGAGCTGTTTTTT,TRBD2,TRBV4-1,TRBJ2-2,.
CASSSGRDRIGENTEAFF,TGCGCCAGCAGCTCGGGGAGGGACAGGATTGGGGAAAACACTGAAGCTTTCTTT,TRBD1,TRBV5-1,TRBJ1-1,.
CASSQGTGNSYEQYF,TGTGCCAGCAGTCAAGGGACAGGGAACTCTTACGAGCAGTACTTC,TRBD1,TRBV7-9,TRBJ2-7,.
CASSFASGRAIETQYF,TGTGCCAGCAGCTTTGCTAGCGGGAGGGCCATTGAGACCCAGTACTTC,TRBD2,TRBV5-4,TRBJ2-5,.
CASSVDRPPLHF,TGTGCCAGCAGCGTAGATCGACCACCCCTCCACTTT,.,TRBV9,TRBJ1-6,.
CASSVSRAILNF,TGTGCCAGCAGCGTATCGCGGGCCATCCTTAATTTT,.,TRBV2,TRBJ1-3,.
CASSATPGQYEKLFF,TGCGCCAGCAGCGCAACTCCCGGACAGTATGAAAAACTGTTTTTT,.,TRBV5-1,TRBJ1-4,.
CSAGGLAENIQYF,TGCAGCGCCGGGGGACTAGCGGAAAACATTCAGTACTTC,TRBD2,TRBV29-1,TRBJ2-4,.
CASSLGDSDQPQHF,TGCGCCAGCAGCTTAGGGGACAGTGATCAGCCCCAGCATTTT,TRBD1,TRBV5-1,TRBJ1-5,few
CSVASVRGSSTDTQYF,TGCAGCGTTGCTTCGGTGCGGGGCTCTAGCACAGATACGCAGTATTTT,.,TRBV29-1,TRBJ2-3,.
CSVEAVTGSGYTF,TGCAGCGTTGAAGCTGTGACAGGGTCTGGCTACACCTTC,TRBD1,TRBV29-1,TRBJ1-2,once
CASSPQGAEETQYF,TGCGCCAGCAGCCCACAGGGGGCTGAAGAGACCCAGTACTTC,TRBD1,TRBV5-1,TRBJ2-5,.
CASSTGFSGNTIYF,TGTGCCAGCAGTACAGGTTTCTCTGGAAACACCATATATTTT,.,TRBV2,TRBJ1-3,.
CASSLLLAGRQMFF,TGTGCCAGCAGCTTACTTTTAGCGGGGCGCCAGATGTTCTTC,TRBD2,TRBV13,TRBJ2-1,.
CASSEGQGSGYTF,TGTGCCAGCAGTGAAGGTCAGGGGTCTGGCTACACCTTC,.,TRBV2,TRBJ1-2,.
CASTQGTGELFF,TGTGCCAGCACACAGGGTACCGGGGAGCTGTTTTTT,.,TRBV7-2,TRBJ2-2,.
CSVLPSGANVLTF,TGCAGCGTTCTCCCCTCTGGGGCCAACGTCCTGACTTTC,.,TRBV29-1,TRBJ2-6,.
CASSVSAANQETQYF,TGTGCCAGCAGCGTATCAGCGGCCAACCAAGAGACCCAGTACTTC,.,TRBV9,TRBJ2-5,.
CASSQDYAAEAFF,TGTGCCAGCAGCCAAGATTATGCCGCTGAAGCTTTCTTT,.,TRBV14,TRBJ1-1,.
CASSDTLAGGEQFF,TGTGCCAGCAGTGACACACTAGCGGGAGGTGAGCAGTTCTTC,TRBD2,TRBV2,TRBJ2-1,.
CASSQGGSTDTQYF,TGCGCCAGCAGCCAAGGTGGAAGCACAGATACGCAGTATTTT,.,TRBV4-1,TRBJ2-3,once
CSVESAAKETQYF,TGCAGCGTTGAGTCGGCAGCCAAAGAGACCCAGTACTTC,.,TRBV29-1,TRBJ2-5,.
CASSLGETNEKLFF,TGTGCCAGCAGTTTAGGGGAGACTAATGAAAAACTGTTTTTT,.,TRBV27,TRBJ1-4,.
CAIGLAGVAQYF,TGTGCCATCGGACTAGCGGGAGTAGCGCAGTATTTT,TRBD2,TRBV28,TRBJ2-3,.
CASTGSGGYTF,TGTGCCAGTACGGGGAGCGGAGGCTACACCTTC,.,TRBV19,TRBJ1-2,.
CASSLVQNTEAFF,TGTGCCAGCAGCTTAGTACAGAACACTGAAGCTTTCTTT,.,TRBV7-9,TRBJ1-1,.